Presented here are 17 T cell receptor beta chains from one specimen sequenced in a study of OX40 agonist ivuxolimab in advanced cancers. Data came from immunoSEQ multiplex PCR; TCRdb stores just in-frame clones and leaves some out. The table lists 50,000 to 70,000 clones, approximately 90% of them singletons. This specimen consisted of CD4+ or CD8+ T cells sorted from blood, obtained in a trial of the OX40 agonist ivuxolimab. The receptors originated from an adult with an advanced solid tumor such as melanoma, head and neck, liver or kidney cancer.

The rearrangement links TRBV5-1 to TRBJ2-2; no clear D gene. The CDR3 has 15 residues. The V gene's germline CDR1 is SGHRS and CDR2 YFSETQ. Trimming shortened V by 0 bases and J by 0 bases, and 6 bases separated the two germline ends. For the CDR3, the DNA is TGCGCCAGCAGCTTGGGGGCCCCGAACACCGGGGAGCTGTTTTTT. This sequence encodes CASSLGAPNTGELFF.

J is TRBJ1-6 and V is TRBV12-5; D is unclear. Germline lookup yields CDR1 LGHNT and CDR2 FRNRAP. V was cut by 6 bases and J by 6 bases, with 15 bases left in between. The CDR3 is 15 residues long. CDR3 coding DNA: TGTGCTAGTGGGGGGAAAAAGTGGTCTAATTCACCCCTCCACTTT. It yields the protein CASGGKKWSNSPLHF.

The rearrangement uses TRBV11-2 and TRBJ2-5, with D unclear. The V gene lost 3 bases and the J gene lost 0 bases, with 14 bases spanning the gap. CDR1 and CDR2 from the germline V gene are SGHAT and FQNNGV. The CDR3 is 16 amino acids. In DNA, the CDR3 is TGTGCCAGCAGCTTGCTGGGCGGAGCGTACCAAGAGACCCAGTACTTC. Translation gives CASSLLGGAYQETQYF.

The genes are TRBV5-8 and TRBJ1-4; no clear D gene. Germline V gives CDR1 SGHTS, CDR2 YDEGEE. V lost 7 bases to trimming and J lost 4 bases, with 14 bases between them. The CDR3 consists of 14 residues. CDR3 coding DNA: TGTGCCAGCCACCTGACGGAGCTTAATGAAAAACTGTTTTTT. Translating it yields CASHLTELNEKLFF.

The chain is built from TRBV10-3 and TRBJ1-3; D is undetermined. Germline CDR1 and CDR2: ENHRY and SYGVKD. Trimming left V 10 bases short and J 4 bases short, with 8 bases between. There are 11 residues in the CDR3. CDR3 nucleotides: TGTGCCACCGGTCGGGGAAACACCATATATTTT. Translation: CATGRGNTIYF.

In its sample, this clone was seen once. V usage is TRBV19 and J usage is TRBJ1-5; 10 bases line up with TRBD1. V was clipped by 7 bases and J by 3 bases; unmatched bases: 6. The CDR3 has 15 residues. Germline values: CDR1 LNHDA, CDR2 SQIVND (reference sequence). The CDR3 loop reads CASTTDRGTNQPQHF. The DNA of the CDR3 is TGTGCCAGTACCACGGACAGGGGGACCAATCAGCCCCAGCATTTT.

This sequence joins TRBV10-3 and TRBJ1-5; D possibly corresponds to TRBD1 (5 bases). The CDR3 totals 14 residues. Germline V gene lookup returns CDR1 ENHRY and CDR2 SYGVKD. V dropped 3 bases and J dropped 2 bases, with 8 bases sitting between them. The CDR3 sequence is CAISEGGGNQPQHF. CDR3 in DNA: TGTGCCATCAGTGAAGGAGGGGGCAATCAGCCCCAGCATTTT.

The J gene is TRBJ1-3, the V gene TRBV30, with TRBD1 identical over 8 bases. In germline, CDR1 is GTSNPN, CDR2 SVGIG (reference sequence). V was pared by 0 bases and J by 0 bases, with 7 bases of the junction left unmatched. The CDR3 is 17 residues long. CDR3 in amino acids: CAWSVLGTGFSGNTIYF. The CDR3 nucleotides read TGTGCCTGGAGTGTACTCGGGACAGGTTTCTCTGGAAACACCATATATTTT.

This clone has just one count. The chain links TRBV27 to TRBJ2-1; 8 bases agree with TRBD1. This CDR3 has 13 residues. The ends lost 3 bases at V and 7 bases at J; junction bases unmatched: 2. Germline assignment: CDR1 MNHEY and CDR2 SMNVEV (reference sequence). Written as DNA, the CDR3 is TGTGCCAGCAGTTTTCAGGGGGCAAATGAGCAGTTCTTC. The encoded protein is CASSFQGANEQFF.

This chain links TRBV7-2 with TRBJ1-2; D not certain. There are 15 residues in the CDR3. V lost 4 bases, J lost 1 base, and 13 bases lay in between. Germline values: CDR1 SGHTA, CDR2 FQGNSA. CDR3 coding DNA: TGTGCCAGCAGCTCGATCCTTCCTCGTAACTATGGCTACACCTTC. Translation: CASSSILPRNYGYTF. Complete variable domain (other parts from reference TRBV7-2 and TRBJ1-2): GAGVSQSPSNKVTEKGKDVELRCDPISGHTALYWYRQSLGQGLEFLIYFQGNSAPDKSGLPSDRFSAERTGGSVSTLTIQRTQQEDSAVYLCASSSILPRNYGYTFGSGTRLTVV.

This chain connects TRBV6-1 to TRBJ2-1, with 12 bases aligning to TRBD2. V lost 4 bases to trimming and J lost 8 bases; unmatched junction nucleotides: 21. The CDR3 is 20 residues long. Germline CDR1 is MNHNS and CDR2 is SASEGT. This CDR3 reads CASSGESWGLAGYLTDEQFF. The CDR3 nucleotides are TGTGCCAGCAGTGGAGAGTCTTGGGGACTAGCGGGTTATTTAACGGATGAGCAGTTCTTC.

The chain has TRBV27 and TRBJ2-3; tentative D call: TRBD2 (6 bases). The CDR3 runs 14 residues. Trimming shortened V by 0 bases and J by 8 bases, and 12 bases separated the two germline ends. Germline V CDR1 and CDR2: MNHEY, SMNVEV (reference sequence). CDR3 nucleotide sequence: TGTGCCAGCAGTTTATCCACCGGGGGTGGTACGCAGTATTTT. As protein: CASSLSTGGGTQYF.

The J gene is TRBJ1-2, the V gene TRBV18; maybe TRBD1 (5 bases). V was shortened by 3 bases and J by 4 bases, with 15 bases between the two germline ends. This CDR3 is built from 15 residues. Germline V gene data show CDR1 as KGHSH and CDR2 as LQKENI. The DNA of the CDR3 is TGTGCCAGCTCACCGGGGATGGGACTTGGCTATGGCTACACCTTC. It codes for CASSPGMGLGYGYTF.

The chain recombines TRBV30 with TRBJ1-3, with D unclear. The CDR3 loop spans 16 amino acids. Trimming cost V 4 bases and J 0 bases, with 16 bases left between them. Germline values: CDR1 GTSNPN, CDR2 SVGIG (reference sequence). CDR3 in amino acids: CAWTRARRASGNTIYF. CDR3 sequence (DNA): TGTGCCTGGACCCGCGCCCGGCGGGCCTCTGGAAACACCATATATTTT. The entire variable domain, with the rest obtained from reference TRBV30 and TRBJ1-3, is as follows: SQTIHQWPATLVQPVGSPLSLECTVEGTSNPNLYWYRQAAGRGLQLLFYSVGIGQISSEVPQNLSASRPQDRQFILSSKKLLLSDSGFYLCAWTRARRASGNTIYFGEGSWLTVV.

This clone was seen a single time. This chain connects TRBV5-4 to TRBJ2-3, with D perhaps TRBD1 (5 bases). CDR1 is SGHNT, CDR2 YYREEE, per germline (reference sequence). This CDR3 region has 14 residues. Trimming pared 2 bases from V and 9 bases from J, leaving 16 bases between. CDR3 nucleotide sequence: TGTGCCAGCAGCTTCGAGACCTCAGGGATCACGCAGTATTTT. Its protein product is CASSFETSGITQYF.

This clone was picked up one time. V usage is TRBV2 and J usage is TRBJ2-7, with D possibly matching TRBD2 (5 bases). Germline loops: CDR1 SNHLY, CDR2 FYNNEI. The V and J ends lost 4 bases and 4 bases respectively, with 8 bases between them. The CDR3 contains 12 residues. The CDR3 DNA is TGTGCCAGCAGTGGGTCGGGGTACGAGCAGTACTTC. Amino acids: CASSGSGYEQYF. The full variable domain, completed using reference TRBV2 and TRBJ2-7, is EPEVTQTPSHQVTQMGQEVILRCVPISNHLYFYWYRQILGQKVEFLVSFYNNEISEKSEIFDDQFSVERPDGSNFTLKIRSTKLEDSAMYFCASSGSGYEQYFGPGTRLTVT.

The chain links TRBV5-1 to TRBJ2-1, with D possibly being TRBD1 or TRBD2 (5 bases each). V was cut by 2 bases and J by 7 bases, with 19 bases left in between. Germline CDR1 reads SGHRS; CDR2 reads YFSETQ. The CDR3 contains 16 residues. The CDR3 coding sequence is TGCGCCAGCAGCTTTTTGTGGGACCAGGATTATAATGAGCAGTTCTTC. Translated, it gives CASSFLWDQDYNEQFF.